The entry below describes one T cell receptor beta chain. Its target is not known. This specimen comes from a study of T cell repertoires in cytomegalovirus infection. Overall study context: Selected CMV epitopes included recently identified HLA-C-restricted ones as well as well-studied HLA-B-restricted ones.

Germline CDR1 SGHVS, CDR2 FQNEAQ. V was trimmed by 5 bases and J by 10 bases, leaving 13 bases between them. This CDR3 contains 12 residues. TCRdb itself ran the reads through MiXCR, one entry per CDR3 protein. The top ten hold around 14% of the sample, which has 750,000 to 900,000 distinct CDR3 sequences, around 29% seen once. General study results and limits: Within the response measured ex vivo, HLA-C-restricted CMV-specific TCR beta clonotypes were dominant.

The chain recombines TRBV7-8 with TRBJ2-3; D call uncertain. The specimen was cultured CD8+ T cells from PBMCs, collected from culture after CMV antigen stimulation. The sequence was obtained from a human donor in good health (CMV status not recorded). Some clones in this sample may be carry-over from other donors' samples. The DNA of the CDR3 is TGTGCCAGCAGCCATGAGACGTTGGCGCAGTATTTT. Protein product: CASSHETLAQYF.